The 25 T cell receptor beta chains below were found in one sample sequenced in a study of blood T cell repertoires in COVID-19. Clones were sequenced by immunoSEQ multiplex PCR, and TCRdb holds only the in-frame ones, with some missing. The sample carries under 200,000 clones, roughly 80% recorded once. The sequenced sample was peripheral blood. The receptors shown here come from a woman in her sixties or seventies with COVID-19, enrolled during active disease.

This chain connects TRBV6-9 to TRBJ2-1; possibly TRBD2 for D (5 bases). This CDR3 is built from 16 residues. CDR1 and CDR2 from the germline V gene are MNHGY and SVAAGI. Trimming left V 8 bases short and J 1 base short, with 18 bases between. The CDR3 loop is CASSAGGSSSYNEQFF. The CDR3 DNA reads TGTGCCAGCTCCGCCGGAGGCTCTAGTTCCTACAATGAGCAGTTCTTC.

The chain joins TRBV5-6 to TRBJ1-3, with TRBD1 as a possible D gene (5 bases). This CDR3 region has 13 residues. Germline lookup yields CDR1 SGHDT and CDR2 YYEEEE. V lost 3 bases to trimming and J lost 7 bases, with 11 bases between them. Here the CDR3 reads CASSSTGENTIYF. CDR3 bases: TGTGCCAGCAGCTCCACAGGCGAGAACACCATATATTTT.

This chain uses TRBV6-5 with TRBJ1-5, with D possibly matching TRBD1 (5 bases). The CDR3 contains 13 residues. The ends were cut back, 2 bases at V and 6 bases at J, with 8 bases in the middle. The V gene's germline CDR1 is MNHEY and CDR2 SVGAGI. CDR3 residues: CASSYDRFQPQHF. The CDR3 DNA follows: TGTGCCAGCAGTTACGACAGATTTCAGCCCCAGCATTTT.

The genes are TRBV12-3 or TRBV12-4 and TRBJ1-1, with D perhaps matching TRBD1 (5 bases). The CDR3 sequence is 12 residues long. Between the trimmed V and J ends, which lost 5 bases and 4 bases, there was a span of 8 bases. Here the CDR3 DNA reads TGTGCCAGCAGTAAGGGGCCCACTGAAGCTTTCTTT. Its protein is CASSKGPTEAFF.

The V and J genes are TRBV6-5 and TRBJ1-4, with D uncertain. Germline CDR1 MNHEY, CDR2 SVGAGI. V lost 8 bases and J 5 bases, leaving 18 bases between the germline ends. This CDR3 is 15 amino acids long. As DNA, the CDR3 is TGTGCCAGCGTGAGAGGAAATAGCGGGAATGAAAAACTGTTTTTT. Translated: CASVRGNSGNEKLFF.

The chain joins TRBV19 to TRBJ1-5; D is uncertain. The CDR3 is made up of 15 amino acids. Trimming took 1 base from V and 6 from J, leaving 13 bases between them. The germline V gene encodes CDR1 LNHDA and CDR2 SQIVND (reference sequence). CDR3 in DNA: TGTGCCAGTAGTATAGGAGGGTCTTCAGGTCAGCCCCAGCATTTT. Its protein is CASSIGGSSGQPQHF.

V gene TRBV27 combines with J gene TRBJ1-5; 7 nucleotides match TRBD1. The CDR3 is 15 residues long. V shed 3 bases, J shed 5 bases, and the junction held 7 bases outside the gene matches. The germline CDR1 and CDR2 sequences are MNHEY and SMNVEV (reference sequence). The CDR3 DNA sequence: TGTGCCAGCAGTTTTCAGGGGGGTACGGATCAGCCCCAGCATTTT. It specifies CASSFQGGTDQPQHF.

The chain is built from TRBV4-1 and TRBJ2-1; TRBD2 is a possible D gene (5 bases). CDR1 and CDR2 from the germline V gene are MGHRA and YSYEKL. Trimming stripped 0 bases from V and 7 bases from J, with 19 bases between. This CDR3 has 17 residues. The DNA of the CDR3 is TGCGCCAGCAGCCAAGATCTCGACCCGGGGAGAAGTAATGAGCAGTTCTTC. Amino acids: CASSQDLDPGRSNEQFF.

The genes are TRBV6-6 and TRBJ1-1; tentative D call: TRBD1 (5 bases). Germline values: CDR1 MNHNY, CDR2 SVGAGI (reference sequence). This CDR3 spans 11 amino acids. The ends were cut back, 6 bases at V and 3 bases at J, with 5 bases in the middle. CDR3 residues: CASSRDTEAFF. CDR3 bases: TGTGCCAGCAGCAGGGACACTGAAGCTTTCTTT.

V gene TRBV6-5 combines with J gene TRBJ1-2; TRBD1 matches at 7 bases. Losses at the gene ends were 10 bases for V and 8 bases for J; bases not matched to a gene: 10. The CDR3 length is 12 residues. The germline CDR1 and CDR2 sequences are MNHEY and SVGAGI. The CDR3 loop is CATTGVWGGYTF. In nucleotides, the CDR3 is TGTGCCACCACAGGGGTTTGGGGAGGCTACACCTTC.

The rearrangement links TRBV28 to TRBJ1-4; weak D call: TRBD1 (5 bases). CDR3 length equals 15 residues. The germline V and J ends were trimmed by 3 bases and 10 bases, with 18 bases remaining between them. Germline CDR1 and CDR2: MDHEN and SYDVKM. The DNA of the CDR3 is TGTGCCAGCAGTTTCGAGCAGGGAGGCATCTCAAAACTGTTTTTT. Its protein product is CASSFEQGGISKLFF.

Regarding this clone: This sample also contains other DNA sequences that code for the same CDR3. The chain employs TRBV2 and TRBJ1-4, with TRBD1 matching over 7 bases. Germline V gene sequence: CDR1 SNHLY, CDR2 FYNNEI. The CDR3 is 14 amino acids. The ends lost 2 bases at V and 8 bases at J; junction bases unmatched: 5. CDR3 DNA sequence: TGTGCCAGCAGTGAATTACAGGGGAGAGAAAAACTGTTTTTT. Amino acids: CASSELQGREKLFF.

The chain has TRBV9 and TRBJ1-2; tentative D call: TRBD1 (5 bases). The ends were cut back, 0 bases at V and 1 base at J, with 22 bases in the middle. From germline, CDR1 is SGDLS and CDR2 YYNGEE. The CDR3 contains 19 residues. The CDR3 region is CASSVGGWERQTFNYGYTF. CDR3 DNA: TGTGCCAGCAGCGTAGGGGGTTGGGAACGACAGACTTTTAACTATGGCTACACCTTC.

V usage is TRBV19 and J usage is TRBJ1-1; the D is unclear. The CDR3 contains 13 residues. The germline V and J ends were trimmed by 2 bases and 8 bases, with 12 bases remaining between them. The germline V gene encodes CDR1 LNHDA and CDR2 SQIVND (reference sequence). The CDR3 is CASSIQVDMEAFF. CDR3 bases: TGTGCCAGTAGTATACAGGTGGATATGGAAGCTTTCTTT.

This rearrangement joins TRBV3-1 (or the pseudogene TRBV3-2) to TRBJ1-5; D unresolved. The CDR3 extends over 15 amino acids. Germline V gives CDR1 LGHDT, CDR2 YNNKEL (reference sequence). V lost 1 base and J lost 3, with 10 bases in between. Here the CDR3 DNA reads TGTGCCAGCAGCCAAGCTCACAAACCCAATCAGCCCCAGCATTTT. Amino acids: CASSQAHKPNQPQHF.

The chain employs TRBV14 and TRBJ2-2; D is uncertain. The CDR3 totals 13 residues. Per germline, CDR1 SGHDN and CDR2 FVKESK. The V and J ends lost 4 bases and 1 base respectively, with 4 bases between them. This CDR3 is CASSPLNTGELFF. The DNA for the CDR3 is TGTGCCAGCAGCCCCCTGAACACCGGGGAGCTGTTTTTT. The variable domain in full, completed from reference TRBV14 and TRBJ2-2, reads EAGVTQFPSHSVIEKGQTVTLRCDPISGHDNLYWYRRVMGKEIKFLLHFVKESKQDESGMPNNRFLAERTGGTYSTLKVQPAELEDSGVYFCASSPLNTGELFFGEGSRLTVL.

The table lists this clone with a few counts. The rearrangement links TRBV4-1 to TRBJ1-1; D unresolved. V was cut by 1 base and J by 3 bases, with 18 bases left in between. The germline gives CDR1 MGHRA, CDR2 YSYEKL. The CDR3 is 17 amino acids. CDR3 in amino acids: CASSQGGRRSGDTEAFF. As DNA, the CDR3 is TGCGCCAGCAGCCAAGGGGGAAGAAGGTCCGGGGACACTGAAGCTTTCTTT.

The rearrangement joins TRBV28 to TRBJ1-4; D call uncertain. In germline, CDR1 is MDHEN, CDR2 SYDVKM. The length of the CDR3 is 15 residues. The germline V and J ends were trimmed by 2 bases and 4 bases, with 11 bases remaining between them. Written as DNA, the CDR3 is TGTGCCAGCAGTTTAGGTCAGACGGGTAATGAAAAACTGTTTTTT. Amino acids: CASSLGQTGNEKLFF.

This rearrangement joins TRBV9 to TRBJ1-2; D gene uncertain. Germline V lookup: CDR1 SGDLS, CDR2 YYNGEE. The CDR3 contains 13 residues. With 4 bases removed from V and 4 bases from J, the gap between germline ends came to 11 bases. The CDR3 sequence: CASSPEEGYGYTF. The DNA for the CDR3 is TGTGCCAGCAGCCCTGAAGAGGGCTATGGCTACACCTTC. Combining the CDR3 with reference TRBV9 and TRBJ1-2 gives the whole variable domain DSGVTQTPKHLITATGQRVTLRCSPRSGDLSVYWYQQSLDQGLQFLIQYYNGEERAKGNILERFSAQQFPDLHSELNLSSLELGDSALYFCASSPEEGYGYTFGSGTRLTVV.

The chain is built from TRBV30 and TRBJ1-1; maybe TRBD1 (5 bases). The CDR3 is 11 amino acids. Per the germline V gene, CDR1 is GTSNPN and CDR2 is SVGIG (reference sequence). V lost 5 bases and J lost 4, with 8 bases in between. The CDR3 DNA reads as TGTGCCTGGGATCAGGGCACTGAAGCTTTCTTT. As protein: CAWDQGTEAFF.

This clone appeared once. The V gene is TRBV5-8, the J gene TRBJ2-1, with TRBD2 matching over 9 bases. The ends lost 3 bases at V and 5 bases at J; junction bases unmatched: 3. CDR3 length: 14 amino acids. Germline assignment: CDR1 SGHTS and CDR2 YDEGEE. CDR3 sequence: CASSWTSVHNEQFF. CDR3 nucleotides: TGTGCCAGCAGCTGGACTAGCGTTCACAATGAGCAGTTCTTC.

V usage is TRBV29-1 and J usage is TRBJ1-1; a weak D match, TRBD1 (5 bases). CDR1 and CDR2 from the germline V gene are SQVTM and ANQGSEA. The CDR3 has 16 residues. With 1 base removed from V and 1 base from J, the gap between germline ends came to 16 bases. CDR3 in DNA: TGCAGCGTTGAAGCTGGGGGAGGCAGACCGAACACTGAAGCTTTCTTT. Encoded protein: CSVEAGGGRPNTEAFF.

This chain uses TRBV5-1 with TRBJ1-4, with 7 positions matching TRBD1. Germline V gene lookup returns CDR1 SGHRS and CDR2 YFSETQ. The CDR3 extends over 13 amino acids. With V trimmed by 6 bases and J by 8 bases, 7 bases remained unmatched. The CDR3 DNA follows: TGCGCCAGCAACAGACAGGGAAGCGAAAAACTGTTTTTT. This sequence encodes CASNRQGSEKLFF.

The table lists this clone with a few counts. The V and J genes are TRBV28 and TRBJ2-1, with D possibly TRBD2 on 6 matching bases. The length of the CDR3 is 15 residues. Germline V CDR1 and CDR2: MDHEN, SYDVKM. Trimming left V 2 bases short and J 5 bases short, with 13 bases between. The CDR3 protein is CASSLAGNLNNEQFF. The CDR3, as DNA: TGTGCCAGCAGTTTAGCGGGAAACCTCAACAATGAGCAGTTCTTC.

V usage is TRBV4-1 and J usage is TRBJ1-1, with 8 nucleotides matching TRBD1. The V gene's germline CDR1 is MGHRA and CDR2 YSYEKL. Trimming cost V 1 base and J 2 bases; bases outside gene matches: 3. CDR3 size: 15 residues. CDR3 sequence reads: CASSQAGQGNTEAFF. In DNA form, the CDR3 reads TGCGCCAGCAGCCAAGCCGGACAGGGTAACACTGAAGCTTTCTTT.